This T cell receptor (beta chain) was sequenced for a study of memory CD8 T cells in hepatitis C reinfection. Study-level information: A positive HCV RNA test after two negatives ≥60 days apart defined reinfection. Between 55 and 20 weeks before reinfection detection, pre-reinfection samples were drawn.

Sequenced by immunoSEQ multiplex PCR; TCRdb stores in-frame clones only, minus some. The table has under 60,000 clones, about nine tenths seen once. Time point of the sample: pre-reinfection, 55 to 20 weeks before reinfection detection. Sorted cells were sequenced directly ex vivo without any in vitro expansion. Donors came from people who inject drugs enrolled in HEPCO, Canada. At all three reinfection time points, viable CD3+ CD8+ CD45RO- cells from a couple of donors served as controls. The CDR3 spans 15 residues. The V and J ends lost 2 bases and 4 bases, in that order; junction bases with no gene match: 7. Germline CDR1 ENHRY, CDR2 SYGVKD.

The sample comprised naive CD8+ T cells sorted from blood. The clonotype originates from a man aged 18 to 29 with hepatitis C virus infection. The chain links TRBV10-3 to TRBJ1-2; TRBD1 matches 7 bases. Here the CDR3 reads CAISEQQGNPYGYTF. The CDR3 DNA reads TGTGCCATCAGTGAGCAACAGGGGAATCCCTATGGCTACACCTTC.